This entry lists 21 T cell receptor beta chains sequenced from one sample in a study of monozygotic twins with inflammatory bowel disease. No DNA is given; TCRdb re-called the 5' RACE reads and lists each CDR3 protein once. This sample's table has approximately 330,000 distinct CDR3 sequences. What was sequenced was blood. All receptors derive from a human donor with ulcerative colitis or Crohn's disease, or a healthy co-twin of an affected twin (not recorded which).

The V call is TRBV12-3 or TRBV12-4, the J call TRBJ2-1; no DNA is available, so the TRBD2 call from TCRdb remains unchecked. CDR3 length equals 17 residues. The CDR3 spells CASSSGLAGGPRNEQFF.

This chain links TRBV11-2 with TRBJ2-7; TCRdb's assignment of TRBD1 cannot be checked, as there is no DNA. CDR1 is SGHAT and CDR2 is FQNNGV in the germline V gene. CDR3 length: 17 amino acids. The CDR3 sequence: CASSSSGQGTVSYEQYF.

The chain has TRBV12-3 or TRBV12-4 and TRBJ1-2; the D call from TCRdb, TRBD1, cannot be confirmed without DNA. The CDR3 contains 13 residues. CDR3 protein: CASSPSTTGAYTF.

This chain joins TRBV28 and TRBJ2-7; the TRBD2 assignment by TCRdb is unverifiable without DNA. Germline CDR1 MDHEN, CDR2 SYDVKM. CDR3 length: 13 amino acids. The CDR3 here is CASSALASYEQYF.

V is TRBV20-1 and J is TRBJ2-3; TCRdb gives TRBD2 as the D gene, but with no DNA this cannot be confirmed. The germline gives CDR1 DFQATT, CDR2 SNEGSKA (reference sequence). The CDR3 is 14 amino acids. This chain's CDR3 is CSAKRQGITDTQYF.

The genes are TRBV24-1 and TRBJ2-1; TCRdb picks TRBD2, but there is no DNA to check that call. Germline-derived CDR1 and CDR2 are KGHDR and SFDVKD. The CDR3 spans 18 residues. CDR3 region: CATSDWTSGRGSYNEQFF.

The chain uses TRBV10-3 and TRBJ1-2; TCRdb calls TRBD1, which cannot be checked without DNA. Germline CDR1 and CDR2: ENHRY and SYGVKD. CDR3 length equals 15 residues. CDR3 sequence: CAISDPGQGSFGYTF.

This rearrangement joins TRBV12-3 or TRBV12-4 to TRBJ1-3; TCRdb's D call of TRBD1 is untestable without DNA. The CDR3 length is 16 residues. The CDR3 sequence is CASRRLQGASGNTIYF.

This rearrangement joins TRBV7-2 to TRBJ2-7; absent DNA, TCRdb's TRBD1 call cannot be checked. The CDR3 runs to 16 residues. The germline CDR1 and CDR2 sequences are SGHTA and FQGNSA. Here the CDR3 reads CASSTHVGGRSYEQYF.

The chain's CDR3 is CASRGLDSGANVLTF. The rearrangement links TRBV19 to TRBJ2-6; TCRdb's D call, TRBD2, is unchecked because there is no DNA. There are 15 residues in the CDR3. From germline, CDR1 is LNHDA and CDR2 SQIVND (reference sequence).

The chain uses TRBV6-2 or TRBV6-3 and TRBJ1-5. Germline V gene data show CDR1 as MNHEY and CDR2 as SVGEGT. This CDR3 has 15 amino acids. The CDR3 region is CASSYSGVWDQPQHF.

The chain uses TRBV2 and TRBJ1-2; TCRdb returns TRBD1, unconfirmable since there is no DNA. The CDR3 has 16 amino acids. The germline V gene has CDR1 SNHLY and CDR2 FYNNEI. CDR3 region: CASQGPLVKANYGYTF.

The chain uses TRBV7-9 and TRBJ1-1. The CDR3 has 14 amino acids. CDR1 and CDR2 from the germline V gene are SEHNR and FQNEAQ (reference sequence). The CDR3 reads CASTRGGENTEAFF.

The chain couples TRBV6-2 or TRBV6-3 to TRBJ2-6. Germline V gene sequence: CDR1 MNHEY, CDR2 SVGEGT. This CDR3 comprises 18 residues. The CDR3: CASSYVEVTGRGANVLTF.

The gene calls are TRBV6-1 and TRBJ1-1. The CDR3 has 16 residues. The germline CDR1 and CDR2 sequences are MNHNS and SASEGT. The CDR3 reads CASSATLLRDRTEAFF.

The gene calls are TRBV5-6 and TRBJ1-2. This CDR3 comprises 13 residues. From germline, CDR1 is SGHDT and CDR2 YYEEEE. CDR3 sequence reads: CASSFDTSYGYNF.

The rearrangement uses TRBV27 and TRBJ2-1; TCRdb picks TRBD1, but there is no DNA to check that call. Germline V gives CDR1 MNHEY, CDR2 SMNVEV (reference sequence). This CDR3 comprises 11 residues. CDR3 residues: CASLRGTEQFF.

The chain links TRBV28 to TRBJ2-1. This CDR3 region has 19 residues. Germline lookup yields CDR1 MDHEN and CDR2 SYDVKM. CDR3: CASSFLWLVWMQSYNEQFF.

This chain links TRBV12-3 or TRBV12-4 with TRBJ1-4. The CDR3 has 13 amino acids. This CDR3 reads CASSLGVTEKLFF.

The chain has TRBV20-1 and TRBJ2-7; checking the TCRdb D call of TRBD1 is not possible without DNA. This CDR3 has 13 residues. The germline gives CDR1 DFQATT, CDR2 SNEGSKA (reference sequence). CDR3 residues: CSAPSGKSYEQYF.

V is TRBV9 and J is TRBJ2-3; TCRdb's D call, TRBD1, is unchecked because there is no DNA. This CDR3 is built from 15 residues. Germline V CDR1 and CDR2: SGDLS, YYNGEE. This CDR3 reads CASSVEGTSQDTQYF.